This TCR beta chain appears in the sequencing data of a study of monozygotic twins with inflammatory bowel disease. The CDR3 runs to 14 residues. The germline V gene encodes CDR1 SNHLY and CDR2 FYNNEI. Per individual sample, eight separate reactions were used to make cDNA. Each CDR3 protein gets one entry in TCRdb, which reprocessed the 5' RACE reads and gives no DNA. This repertoire includes fewer than 550,000 distinct CDR3 sequences. This chain links TRBV2 with TRBJ2-2; the TCRdb call, TRBD1, lacks DNA for checking. Sequenced material: blood. This TCR was sampled from a human donor with ulcerative colitis or Crohn's disease, or a healthy co-twin of an affected twin (not recorded which). This CDR3 reads CASSNVAGGGELFF.